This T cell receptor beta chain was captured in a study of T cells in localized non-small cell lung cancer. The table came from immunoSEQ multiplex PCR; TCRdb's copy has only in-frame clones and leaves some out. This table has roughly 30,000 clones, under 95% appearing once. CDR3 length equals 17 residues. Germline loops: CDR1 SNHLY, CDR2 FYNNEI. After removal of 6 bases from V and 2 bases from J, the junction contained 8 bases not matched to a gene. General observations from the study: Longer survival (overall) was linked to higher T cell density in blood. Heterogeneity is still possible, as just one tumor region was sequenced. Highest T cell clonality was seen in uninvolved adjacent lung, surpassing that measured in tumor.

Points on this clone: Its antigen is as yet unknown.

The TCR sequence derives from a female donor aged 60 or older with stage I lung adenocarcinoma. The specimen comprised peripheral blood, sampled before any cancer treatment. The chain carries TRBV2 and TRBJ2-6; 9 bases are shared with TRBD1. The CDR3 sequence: CASRGTGYVTGANVLTF. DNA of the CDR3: TGTGCCAGCAGGGGGACAGGGTATGTTACTGGGGCCAACGTCCTGACTTTC.